The 30 T cell receptor beta chains listed next were all sequenced from one sample in a study of T cell responses to AZD1222 COVID-19 vaccine. Produced via immunoSEQ multiplex PCR; TCRdb's table is partial and in-frame only. The sample has some 160,000 clones, around nine tenths seen once. The specimen was peripheral blood, collected 28 days after the second AZD1222 dose. The origin of the receptors is an adult who received the AZD1222 COVID-19 vaccine.

This sequence joins TRBV5-4 and TRBJ2-1, with 11 bases identical to TRBD2. Germline CDR1 reads SGHNT; CDR2 reads YYREEE (reference sequence). The CDR3 runs 15 residues. The V and J ends lost 4 bases and 4 bases, in that order; junction bases with no gene match: 4. The chain's CDR3 is CASSKTSGEYNEQFF. Here the CDR3 DNA reads TGTGCCAGCAGCAAGACTAGCGGGGAATACAATGAGCAGTTCTTC.

V usage is TRBV7-9 and J usage is TRBJ2-5, with TRBD1 matching 7 bases. CDR1 and CDR2 (germline): SEHNR, FQNEAQ (reference sequence). This CDR3 comprises 16 residues. Trimming at V came to 1 base and at J to 5 bases, leaving 10 bases not matched to a gene. The CDR3 region has the DNA TGTGCCAGCAGCTTAGGGACAGGCCTCGGGTGGGAGACCCAGTACTTC. Translated: CASSLGTGLGWETQYF.

In its sample, this clone was seen once. This chain joins TRBV5-1 and TRBJ2-7, with D perhaps matching TRBD1 (7 bases). The CDR3 length is 16 residues. Looked up from germline, CDR1 is SGHRS and CDR2 is YFSETQ. Trimming pared 4 bases from V and 4 bases from J, leaving 21 bases between. CDR3 nucleotide sequence: TGCGCCAGCAGCGCCTCCCGATGGCAGGGGGGTTACGAGCAGTACTTC. Its translation is CASSASRWQGGYEQYF.

The J gene is TRBJ2-6, the V gene TRBV27; perhaps TRBD1 as D (5 bases). V lost 0 bases, J lost 0 bases, and 12 bases lay in between. The length of the CDR3 is 18 residues. Germline CDR1 is MNHEY and CDR2 is SMNVEV (reference sequence). The CDR3 here is CASSLSDRSYSGANVLTF. The CDR3 DNA is TGTGCCAGCAGTTTATCAGACAGATCTTACTCTGGGGCCAACGTCCTGACTTTC. The complete variable domain, with remaining parts taken from reference TRBV27 and TRBJ2-6, reads EAQVTQNPRYLITVTGKKLTVTCSQNMNHEYMSWYRQDPGLGLRQIYYSMNVEVTDKGDVPEGYKVSRKEKRNFPLILESPSPNQTSLYFCASSLSDRSYSGANVLTFGAGSRLTVL.

This clone came up once. V gene TRBV6-6 combines with J gene TRBJ1-1, with D perhaps TRBD1 (5 bases). V was clipped by 0 bases and J by 7 bases, with 12 bases between them. The CDR3 consists of 14 residues. Germline assignment: CDR1 MNHNY and CDR2 SVGAGI (reference sequence). The CDR3 DNA sequence: TGTGCCAGCAGTTACTCGATGGGGAGGGGTGAAGCTTTCTTT. Translated, it gives CASSYSMGRGEAFF.

The chain joins TRBV24-1 to TRBJ2-3, with 9 bases lining up with TRBD2. The CDR3 is 16 amino acids. The J segment lost 4 bases and the V segment lost 3 bases, leaving 7 bases of the junction unmatched. The V gene's germline CDR1 is KGHDR and CDR2 SFDVKD. The CDR3 region has the DNA TGTGCCACCAGTGATGGCGGGGGGGAGTTTGCAGATACGCAGTATTTT. Its translation is CATSDGGGEFADTQYF.

V and J are TRBV11-3 and TRBJ2-1; 8 bases align to TRBD2. Germline CDR1 and CDR2: SGHNT and YENEEA. CDR3 size: 17 residues. The trim removed 4 bases at V and 6 bases at J, leaving 14 bases unmatched. CDR3 nucleotides: TGTGCCAGCAGCTCCACCCCCGGGAGGGGACCTTCCAATGAGCAGTTCTTC. This gives the protein CASSSTPGRGPSNEQFF.

The chain combines TRBV5-1 with TRBJ2-7; TRBD2 aligns across 15 bases. The CDR3 consists of 17 residues. CDR1 and CDR2 (germline): SGHRS, YFSETQ. The J segment lost 2 bases and the V segment lost 2 bases, leaving 5 bases of the junction unmatched. Here the CDR3 reads CASSLGLAGGFAYEQYF. For the CDR3, the DNA is TGCGCCAGCAGCTTAGGACTAGCGGGGGGGTTCGCCTACGAGCAGTACTTC.

The chain employs TRBV11-2 and TRBJ1-4, with D uncertain. The V end lost 10 bases, the J end lost 10 bases, and 7 bases lay between the germline ends. The length of the CDR3 is 9 residues. Germline CDR1 reads SGHAT; CDR2 reads FQNNGV. The CDR3 sequence is CATPAKLFF. In DNA, the CDR3 is TGTGCCACCCCCGCAAAACTGTTTTTT.

The chain employs TRBV10-3 and TRBJ1-2, with D uncertain. Between the trimmed V and J ends, which lost 1 base and 7 bases, there was a span of 13 bases. In germline, CDR1 is ENHRY, CDR2 SYGVKD. CDR3 length equals 14 residues. The chain's CDR3 is CAISEYPRQSGYTF. CDR3 nucleotide sequence: TGTGCCATCAGTGAGTACCCCCGACAATCTGGCTACACCTTC.

The genes are TRBV5-6 and TRBJ2-3, with TRBD2 as a possible D gene (6 bases). This CDR3 spans 15 amino acids. V was shortened by 7 bases and J by 2 bases, with 17 bases between the two germline ends. Germline lookup yields CDR1 SGHDT and CDR2 YYEEEE. DNA of the CDR3: TGTGCCAGCCTAGCGCTGAGTAGATACACAGATACGCAGTATTTT. This codes for CASLALSRYTDTQYF.

The chain has TRBV29-1 and TRBJ1-1; unclear D gene. V lost 6 bases to trimming and J lost 8 bases, with 13 bases between them. From germline, CDR1 is SQVTM and CDR2 ANQGSEA. The CDR3 is made up of 11 amino acids. CDR3 bases: TGCAGCGTAGAGAGGAACAAGGAAGCTTTCTTT. Translation: CSVERNKEAFF.

About this clone: It is unclear where the CDR3 begins or ends on the DNA, so no DNA is shown, and the CDR3 is as TCRdb lists it. The genes are TRBV19 and TRBJ2-1; TRBD2, as called in the table, went unchecked against the DNA. The CDR3 has 17 amino acids, counting both end residues. CDR1 and CDR2 (germline): LNHDA, SQIVND (reference sequence). The CDR3: CASSIDSGTSFLWEQFF.

This chain links TRBV19 with TRBJ2-3; perhaps D is TRBD1 or TRBD2 (5 bases each). Germline V lookup: CDR1 LNHDA, CDR2 SQIVND (reference sequence). Deletions cut 6 bases from V and 2 bases from J, with 9 bases between. This CDR3 contains 13 residues. The CDR3 protein is CASRNGATDTQYF. CDR3 nucleotide sequence: TGTGCCAGTAGGAACGGGGCCACAGATACGCAGTATTTT.

This rearrangement joins TRBV19 to TRBJ2-3; 9 bases map to TRBD2. CDR3 size: 15 residues. Germline loops: CDR1 LNHDA, CDR2 SQIVND (reference sequence). V shed 8 bases, J shed 4 bases, and the junction held 10 bases outside the gene matches. Written as DNA, the CDR3 is TGTGCCAGTTCGAACAGCGGGGGGACCTCAGATACGCAGTATTTT. This sequence encodes CASSNSGGTSDTQYF.

V and J are TRBV5-1 and TRBJ2-3; TRBD1 matches at 7 bases. V gave up 2 bases and J gave up 0 bases; unmatched junction bases: 6. Germline CDR1 and CDR2: SGHRS and YFSETQ. The CDR3 extends over 16 amino acids. This CDR3 is CASSFGDRTSTDTQYF. For the CDR3, the DNA is TGCGCCAGCAGCTTTGGGGACAGAACTAGCACAGATACGCAGTATTTT.

This sequence joins TRBV27 and TRBJ2-7; 7 positions match TRBD1. The CDR3 loop spans 15 amino acids. Germline V gene lookup returns CDR1 MNHEY and CDR2 SMNVEV (reference sequence). After removal of 3 bases from V and 3 bases from J, the junction contained 8 bases not matched to a gene. CDR3 sequence: CASSFSQGPGYEQYF. The CDR3 DNA follows: TGTGCCAGCAGTTTTTCACAGGGGCCAGGCTACGAGCAGTACTTC.

In its sample, this clone was seen once. The chain recombines TRBV5-4 with TRBJ2-7; D is possibly TRBD2 (6 bases). CDR3 size: 16 residues. Per the germline V gene, CDR1 is SGHNT and CDR2 is YYREEE (reference sequence). Trimming took off 4 bases at V and 0 bases at J, with 17 bases between the two ends. The DNA for the CDR3 is TGTGCCAGCAGCCCGGATAGCGGTGTGTTCTCCTACGAGCAGTACTTC. This gives the protein CASSPDSGVFSYEQYF.

The V and J genes are TRBV15 and TRBJ2-5; 10 nucleotides line up with TRBD2. CDR1 and CDR2 from the germline V gene are LNHNV and YYDKDF (reference sequence). V shed 5 bases and J 3 bases; nucleotides not matched to a gene: 3. The CDR3 runs to 14 residues. DNA of the CDR3: TGTGCCACCAGCCCTAGCGGGGGCAAAGAGACCCAGTACTTC. This encodes CATSPSGGKETQYF. Full variable domain (remainder filled in from reference TRBV15 and TRBJ2-5): DAMVIQNPRYQVTQFGKPVTLSCSQTLNHNVMYWYQQKSSQAPKLLFHYYDKDFNNEADTPDNFQSRRPNTSFCFLDIRSPGLGDTAMYLCATSPSGGKETQYFGPGTRLLVL.

V usage is TRBV2 and J usage is TRBJ2-3, with D perhaps given as TRBD1 or TRBD2 (5 bases each). Germline-derived CDR1 and CDR2 are SNHLY and FYNNEI. The V and J ends lost 2 bases and 6 bases respectively, with 6 bases between them. The CDR3 runs 12 residues. The CDR3 bases are TGTGCCAGCAGTGAATGGGGGGATACGCAGTATTTT. Its protein is CASSEWGDTQYF.

The gene calls are TRBV27 and TRBJ1-1; D call uncertain. Trimming left V 5 bases short and J 6 bases short, with 13 bases between. Germline-derived CDR1 and CDR2 are MNHEY and SMNVEV (reference sequence). The CDR3 runs 13 residues. The CDR3 spells CASSRGALAEAFF. The DNA for the CDR3 is TGTGCCAGCAGTCGGGGAGCGCTAGCTGAAGCTTTCTTT.

This rearrangement joins TRBV6-4 to TRBJ1-5; TRBD1 matches at 7 bases. V shed 6 bases, J shed 4 bases, and the junction held 3 bases outside the gene matches. The germline CDR1 and CDR2 sequences are MRHNA and SNTAGT. The CDR3 spans 13 residues. CDR3 residues: CASSLTGNQPQHF. Here the CDR3 DNA reads TGTGCCAGCAGCTTGACAGGGAATCAGCCCCAGCATTTT.

The chain joins TRBV6-5 to TRBJ1-2; TRBD1 matches at 12 bases. After removal of 7 bases from V and 7 bases from J, the junction contained 10 bases not matched to a gene. The CDR3 is 15 amino acids. Germline CDR1 and CDR2: MNHEY and SVGAGI. The CDR3 loop reads CASTGTGGQRTGYTF. CDR3 DNA sequence: TGTGCCAGCACTGGGACAGGGGGCCAGAGAACTGGCTACACCTTC.

The chain employs TRBV2 and TRBJ2-4; tentative D call: TRBD2 (5 bases). Trimming left V 5 bases short and J 1 base short, with 15 bases between. There are 16 residues in the CDR3. The germline V gene encodes CDR1 SNHLY and CDR2 FYNNEI. CDR3 protein: CASSRLREGAKNIQYF. DNA of the CDR3: TGTGCCAGCAGTCGGTTGAGGGAAGGCGCCAAAAACATTCAGTACTTC.

This chain joins TRBV5-1 and TRBJ2-5; 7 nucleotides agree with TRBD1. The germline gives CDR1 SGHRS, CDR2 YFSETQ. The V gene end was trimmed by 4 bases and the J gene end by 2 bases; junction bases not matched to a gene: 5. This CDR3 has 14 amino acids. CDR3 region: CASSPEDRQETQYF. In DNA, the CDR3 is TGCGCCAGCAGCCCGGAGGACAGGCAAGAGACCCAGTACTTC.

The chain recombines TRBV3-1 (or the pseudogene TRBV3-2) with TRBJ2-3; 8 bases map to TRBD2. Germline loops: CDR1 LGHDT, CDR2 YNNKEL (reference sequence). The trim removed 0 bases at V and 5 bases at J, leaving 10 bases unmatched. The CDR3 spans 17 residues. CDR3 coding DNA: TGTGCCAGCAGCCAAGATCTTGCCGGGGGGGTCGAAGATACGCAGTATTTT. Translating gives CASSQDLAGGVEDTQYF.

The chain joins TRBV2 to TRBJ1-2; D uncertain. This CDR3 is built from 13 residues. The V end was cut by 1 base, the J end by 5 bases, with 8 bases between. The germline gives CDR1 SNHLY, CDR2 FYNNEI. The CDR3 DNA sequence: TGTGCCAGCAGTGAAGGGCGAGGATATGGCTACACCTTC. It yields the protein CASSEGRGYGYTF.

This clone was found once. The gene calls are TRBV7-9 and TRBJ1-1; TRBD1 aligns across 8 bases. The CDR3 has 17 amino acids. The junction had 10 bases not matched to a gene; V was cut back by 4 bases and J by 0 bases. CDR1 is SEHNR and CDR2 is FQNEAQ in the germline V gene (reference sequence). CDR3: CASSYPDRGRVNTEAFF. CDR3 DNA: TGTGCCAGCAGCTACCCTGACAGGGGACGCGTGAACACTGAAGCTTTCTTT.

This rearrangement joins TRBV5-5 to TRBJ1-6, with D possibly matching TRBD1 (6 bases). Germline CDR1 and CDR2: SGHKS and YYEKEE (reference sequence). This CDR3 contains 15 residues. The V gene lost 2 bases and the J gene lost 7 bases, with 13 bases spanning the gap. CDR3 residues: CASSLQSRGNSPLHF. DNA for the CDR3: TGTGCCAGCAGCTTACAAAGCAGGGGAAATTCACCCCTCCACTTT.

The J gene is TRBJ2-5, the V gene TRBV5-4; D is perhaps TRBD1 (6 bases). Germline V gene lookup returns CDR1 SGHNT and CDR2 YYREEE (reference sequence). V lost 0 bases and J 5 bases, leaving 14 bases between the germline ends. The CDR3 runs to 15 residues. CDR3 coding DNA: TGTGCCAGCAGCTTGGGGGGGCTGGGGCCCGAGACCCAGTACTTC. It codes for CASSLGGLGPETQYF. The complete variable domain, with remaining parts taken from reference TRBV5-4 and TRBJ2-5, reads ETGVTQSPTHLIKTRGQQVTLRCSSQSGHNTVSWYQQALGQGPQFIFQYYREEENGRGNFPPRFSGLQFPNYSSELNVNALELDDSALYLCASSLGGLGPETQYFGPGTRLLVL.